This TCR beta chain derives from a study of blood T cell repertoires in COVID-19. In its sample, this clone was seen once. CDR3 length equals 16 residues. Germline trimming cut 2 bases from V and 2 bases from J; bases unmatched to any gene: 5. Generated by immunoSEQ multiplex PCR, the TCRdb table keeps only in-frame clones and is missing some. Of roughly 120,000 clones in the sample, 85% to 90% were seen once. The chain links TRBV5-3 to TRBJ1-5, with 9 bases fitting TRBD1. TRBV5-3 is marked as an open reading frame, function uncertain. The TCR comes from a woman between 45 and 60 years old with acute or convalescent COVID-19. The sequenced material came from peripheral blood. The CDR3 loop is CARSFSRDRGNQPQHF. The DNA for the CDR3 is TGTGCCAGAAGCTTCTCCCGGGACAGGGGCAATCAGCCCCAGCATTTT.